The present TCR beta chain was sequenced within a study of blood T cell repertoires in COVID-19. The CDR3 covers 16 residues. The germline gives CDR1 LNHDA, CDR2 SQIVND (reference sequence). The ends lost 5 bases at V and 1 base at J; junction bases unmatched: 8. In the original processing: For nucleated cells, counts were estimated from reference gene primer amplification. Data came from immunoSEQ multiplex PCR; TCRdb stores just in-frame clones and leaves some out. That table furnishes V, J and clone size, whereas the DNA furnished D and trimming. This sample has about 69,000 clones, with 90% found just once.

The TCR sequence derives from a man aged 50 to 59 with acute or convalescent COVID-19. V is TRBV19 and J is TRBJ2-1, with 7 bases aligning to TRBD2. Sequenced sample: peripheral blood. The CDR3 is CASSPGGSRSYNEQFF. DNA of the CDR3: TGTGCCAGTAGTCCAGGCGGGAGTCGATCCTACAATGAGCAGTTCTTC.